This passage covers 18 T cell receptor beta chains from one sample sequenced in a study of a mutant IDH1 vaccine in newly diagnosed glioma. These receptors have no identified antigens. Sequencing used immunoSEQ multiplex PCR; TCRdb keeps in-frame clones, though not all of them. The sample consists of some 48,000 clones, roughly four fifths of them appearing once. Stated time point: week 35, safety follow-up. All doses held 300 ug of mutant IDH1 20-mer peptide, with topical imiquimod. Sequenced material: PBMCs, taken from a glioma patient whose treatment included an IDH1 peptide vaccine. The receptors here all came from a man aged 35 to 55 with glioma.

The chain is built from TRBV11-2 and TRBJ2-7, with D possibly called TRBD1 or TRBD2 (6 bases each). With 1 base removed from V and 6 bases from J, the gap between germline ends came to 10 bases. Germline V gene lookup returns CDR1 SGHAT and CDR2 FQNNGV. CDR3 length: 13 amino acids. For the CDR3, the DNA is TGTGCCAGCAGCTTAGTAGGGGGAGGCGAGCAGTACTTC. Protein: CASSLVGGGEQYF.

The V call is TRBV29-1, the J call TRBJ2-3, with TRBD1 identical over 7 bases. This CDR3 is built from 15 residues. The ends lost 1 base at V and 6 bases at J; junction bases unmatched: 10. Germline V gene sequence: CDR1 SQVTM, CDR2 ANQGSEA. CDR3 region: CSVEAGRTGVDTQYF. The CDR3 region has the DNA TGCAGCGTTGAAGCGGGCAGGACAGGCGTGGATACGCAGTATTTT.

The chain has TRBV5-1 and TRBJ2-1; 10 bases fit TRBD2. The CDR3 sequence is 16 residues long. V lost 3 bases to trimming and J lost 3 bases; unmatched junction nucleotides: 6. The germline gives CDR1 SGHRS, CDR2 YFSETQ. The CDR3 loop reads CASSSGLADYYNEQFF. The CDR3 bases are TGCGCCAGCAGCTCCGGACTAGCGGATTACTACAATGAGCAGTTCTTC.

The chain uses TRBV27 and TRBJ2-1; 8 positions agree with TRBD2. V trimming: 4 bases; J trimming: 2 bases; junction bases outside the gene matches: 4. CDR3 length: 15 residues. CDR1 is MNHEY and CDR2 is SMNVEV in the germline V gene (reference sequence). CDR3 coding DNA: TGTGCCAGCAGTTCTCTAGCGGGCGCCTACAATGAGCAGTTCTTC. Translating gives CASSSLAGAYNEQFF.

The V call is TRBV2, the J call TRBJ1-2, with D unresolved. In germline, CDR1 is SNHLY, CDR2 FYNNEI. This CDR3 spans 15 amino acids. V lost 1 base and J 3 bases, leaving 12 bases between the germline ends. This chain's CDR3 is CASSEGERTYYGYTF. CDR3 in DNA: TGTGCCAGCAGTGAAGGGGAGAGGACCTACTATGGCTACACCTTC.

This clone was counted between two and nine times. The chain employs TRBV11-3 and TRBJ2-5; TRBD2 aligns across 8 bases. V was pared by 5 bases and J by 2 bases, with 13 bases of the junction left unmatched. CDR1 and CDR2 (germline): SGHNT, YENEEA. This CDR3 spans 17 amino acids. The CDR3 protein is CASSRRAGGREQETQYF. DNA of the CDR3: TGTGCCAGCAGCCGACGGGCGGGAGGCCGGGAACAAGAGACCCAGTACTTC.

In this sample, this clone turned up a few times. The chain is built from TRBV11-1 and TRBJ1-4, with D perhaps TRBD1 (5 bases). Germline loops: CDR1 SGHAT, CDR2 FQDESV (reference sequence). Between the trimmed V and J ends, which lost 4 bases and 7 bases, there was a span of 7 bases. The CDR3 has 12 residues. CDR3 protein: CASSSQGEKLFF. For the CDR3, the DNA is TGTGCCAGCAGCTCTCAGGGTGAAAAACTGTTTTTT. The entire variable domain, with the rest obtained from reference TRBV11-1 and TRBJ1-4, is as follows: EAEVAQSPRYKITEKSQAVAFWCDPISGHATLYWYRQILGQGPELLVQFQDESVVDDSQLPKDRFSAERLKGVDSTLKIQPAELGDSAMYLCASSSQGEKLFFGSGTQLSVL.

This clone was detected only once. The chain links TRBV12-5 to TRBJ1-5, with a weak D call TRBD1 (5 bases). The CDR3 spans 15 residues. CDR1 is LGHNT and CDR2 is FRNRAP in the germline V gene. V was pared by 1 base and J by 5 bases, with 12 bases between. CDR3 nucleotides: TGTGCTAGTGGTTTGGGTCAGGGTCGCGATCAGCCCCAGCATTTT. It specifies CASGLGQGRDQPQHF.

The chain couples TRBV10-3 to TRBJ2-1; D unresolved. V gave up 9 bases and J gave up 0 bases, with 12 bases separating them. The CDR3 length is 14 residues. Per germline, CDR1 ENHRY and CDR2 SYGVKD. The CDR3 DNA sequence: TGTGCCATTTCTGACCACATCTCCTACAATGAGCAGTTCTTC. It specifies CAISDHISYNEQFF.

The rearrangement joins TRBV19 to TRBJ1-2; no firm D call. The CDR3 is 14 amino acids. With 9 bases removed from V and 2 bases from J, the gap between germline ends came to 16 bases. The germline gives CDR1 LNHDA, CDR2 SQIVND (reference sequence). The CDR3 sequence is CASLGLGRNYGYTF. The CDR3 region has the DNA TGTGCCAGCCTAGGGTTGGGCAGGAACTATGGCTACACCTTC.

The chain is built from TRBV7-9 and TRBJ2-1; the D is unclear. The germline V gene encodes CDR1 SEHNR and CDR2 FQNEAQ (reference sequence). With 5 bases removed from V and 1 base from J, the gap between germline ends came to 12 bases. CDR3 length: 15 residues. Here the CDR3 DNA reads TGTGCCAGCAGCCTCGCATGGGGATCCTACAATGAGCAGTTCTTC. This codes for CASSLAWGSYNEQFF. Drawing the rest from reference TRBV7-9 and TRBJ2-1, the complete variable domain is DTGVSQNPRHKITKRGQNVTFRCDPISEHNRLYWYRQTLGQGPEFLTYFQNEAQLEKSRLLSDRFSAERPKGSFSTLEIQRTEQGDSAMYLCASSLAWGSYNEQFFGPGTRLTVL.

This clone turned up a few times. This rearrangement joins TRBV15 to TRBJ2-5, with D maybe TRBD2 (5 bases). The CDR3 sequence is 15 residues long. Per germline, CDR1 LNHNV and CDR2 YYDKDF (reference sequence). Between the trimmed V and J ends, which lost 0 bases and 2 bases, there was a span of 10 bases. The CDR3 sequence: CATSRDRRGQETQYF. CDR3 DNA: TGTGCCACCAGCAGAGATAGACGGGGACAAGAGACCCAGTACTTC.

This clone was seen a handful of times. The chain links TRBV7-9 to TRBJ1-1; 8 bases map to TRBD1. V lost 5 bases to trimming and J lost 0 bases; unmatched junction nucleotides: 8. The germline V gene encodes CDR1 SEHNR and CDR2 FQNEAQ (reference sequence). The length of the CDR3 is 16 residues. CDR3 sequence reads: CASSPRADRVNTEAFF. The CDR3 nucleotides read TGTGCCAGCAGCCCAAGAGCGGACAGGGTGAACACTGAAGCTTTCTTT.

This clone was seen more than once but under ten times. The rearrangement uses TRBV19 and TRBJ2-5, with D tentatively TRBD2 (6 bases). The tail of the sequence fits TRBJ2-7 better, so the J call may be wrong. The length of the CDR3 is 13 residues. Germline V gene lookup returns CDR1 LNHDA and CDR2 SQIVND (reference sequence). CDR3 in DNA: TGTGCCAGTAGTATTGGGCGGGACTACGAGCAGTACTTC. Translated: CASSIGRDYEQYF.

The CDR3 DNA follows: TGTGCCAGCAGCAGCGGGACAGGGCATAGGAGCACTGAAGCTTTCTTT. This encodes CASSSGTGHRSTEAFF. V is TRBV13 and J is TRBJ1-1; 9 bases line up with TRBD1. The CDR3 covers 16 residues. J was trimmed by 4 bases and V by 5 bases; bases with no gene match: 11. Germline CDR1 PRHDT, CDR2 FYEKMQ (reference sequence).

The gene calls are TRBV19 and TRBJ1-4; D is ambiguous. The CDR3 is 15 residues long. Trimming cost V 3 bases and J 0 bases, with 8 bases left between them. The germline CDR1 and CDR2 sequences are LNHDA and SQIVND (reference sequence). The CDR3: CASSIQASTNEKLFF. CDR3 DNA: TGTGCCAGTAGTATCCAAGCGTCAACTAATGAAAAACTGTTTTTT. Variable domain in full (rest from reference TRBV19 and TRBJ1-4): DGGITQSPKYLFRKEGQNVTLSCEQNLNHDAMYWYRQDPGQGLRLIYYSQIVNDFQKGDIAEGYSVSREKKESFPLTVTSAQKNPTAFYLCASSIQASTNEKLFFGSGTQLSVL.

The chain has TRBV7-9 and TRBJ1-1; D is uncertain. V lost 1 base, J lost 9 bases, and 15 bases lay in between. The length of the CDR3 is 14 residues. Germline V gives CDR1 SEHNR, CDR2 FQNEAQ (reference sequence). The chain's CDR3 is CASSLDVGRSQAFF. Written as DNA, the CDR3 is TGTGCCAGCAGCTTAGATGTCGGTCGCTCCCAAGCTTTCTTT.

The V and J genes are TRBV7-6 and TRBJ2-2; D might be TRBD2 (6 bases). Looked up from germline, CDR1 is SGHVS and CDR2 is FNYEAQ. V lost 2 bases to trimming and J lost 0 bases, with 10 bases between them. The CDR3 totals 16 residues. Here the CDR3 reads CASSLRAGTNTGELFF. The CDR3 region has the DNA TGTGCCAGCAGCTTAAGGGCGGGGACGAACACCGGGGAGCTGTTTTTT.